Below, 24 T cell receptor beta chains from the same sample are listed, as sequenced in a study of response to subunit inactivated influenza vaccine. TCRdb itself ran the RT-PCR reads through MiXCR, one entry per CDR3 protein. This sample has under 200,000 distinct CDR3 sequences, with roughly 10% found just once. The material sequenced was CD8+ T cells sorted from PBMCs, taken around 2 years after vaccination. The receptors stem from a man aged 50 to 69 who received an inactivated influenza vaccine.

CDR3 nucleotide sequence: TGCGCCAGCAGTGATAATAGGGGCATTGTGGAGGAGACCCAGTACTTC. This translates into CASSDNRGIVEETQYF. The J gene is TRBJ2-5, the V gene TRBV10-1; TRBD1 is a possible D gene (5 bases). V lost 3 bases and J lost 5, with 19 bases in between. Per the germline V gene, CDR1 is WNHNN and CDR2 is SYGVQD (reference sequence). CDR3 length equals 16 residues.

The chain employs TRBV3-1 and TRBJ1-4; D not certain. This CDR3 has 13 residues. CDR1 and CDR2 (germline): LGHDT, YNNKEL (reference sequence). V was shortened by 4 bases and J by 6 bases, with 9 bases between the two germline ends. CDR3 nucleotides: TGTGCCAGCAGCCGGCTGAACTATGAAAAACTGTTTTTT. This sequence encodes CASSRLNYEKLFF. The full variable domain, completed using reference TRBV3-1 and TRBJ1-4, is DTAVSQTPKYLVTQMGNDKSIKCEQNLGHDTMYWYKQDSKKFLKIMFSYNNKELIINETVPNRFSPKSPDKAHLNLHINSLELGDSAVYFCASSRLNYEKLFFGSGTQLSVL.

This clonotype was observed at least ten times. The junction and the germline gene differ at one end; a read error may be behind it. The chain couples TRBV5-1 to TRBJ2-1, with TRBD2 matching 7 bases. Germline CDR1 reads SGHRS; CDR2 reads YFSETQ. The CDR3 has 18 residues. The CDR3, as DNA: TGCGCCAGCAGATTGGCGGGGGAACCCGCGAGCTCCTACAATGAGCAGTTCTTC. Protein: CASRLAGEPASSYNEQFF.

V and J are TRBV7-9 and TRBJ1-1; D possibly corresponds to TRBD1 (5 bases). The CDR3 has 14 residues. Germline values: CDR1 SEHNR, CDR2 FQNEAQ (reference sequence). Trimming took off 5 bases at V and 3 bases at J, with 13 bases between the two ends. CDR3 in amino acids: CASSDQGWHTEAFF. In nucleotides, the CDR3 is TGTGCCAGCAGCGACCAGGGTTGGCACACTGAAGCTTTCTTT.

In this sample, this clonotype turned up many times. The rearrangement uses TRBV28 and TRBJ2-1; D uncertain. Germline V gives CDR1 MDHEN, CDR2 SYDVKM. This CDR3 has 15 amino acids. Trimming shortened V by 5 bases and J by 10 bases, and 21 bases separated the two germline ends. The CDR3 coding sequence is TGTGCCAGCAGTCCGCGGTCCCTGATGCGATGGGAGCAGTTCTTC. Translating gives CASSPRSLMRWEQFF.

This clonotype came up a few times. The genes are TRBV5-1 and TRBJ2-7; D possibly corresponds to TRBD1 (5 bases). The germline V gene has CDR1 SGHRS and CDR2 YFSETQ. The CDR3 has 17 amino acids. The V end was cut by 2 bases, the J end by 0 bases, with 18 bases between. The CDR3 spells CASSFGPGDSLSYEQYF. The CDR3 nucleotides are TGCGCCAGCAGCTTTGGGCCAGGCGACAGCCTCTCCTACGAGCAGTACTTC.

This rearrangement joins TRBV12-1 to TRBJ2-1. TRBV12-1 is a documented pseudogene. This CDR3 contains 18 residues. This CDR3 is CASSPYNSRHHYYNEQFF. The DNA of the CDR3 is TGTGCCAGCAGTCCTTACAATTCTAGGCACCACTACTACAATGAGCAGTTCTTC.

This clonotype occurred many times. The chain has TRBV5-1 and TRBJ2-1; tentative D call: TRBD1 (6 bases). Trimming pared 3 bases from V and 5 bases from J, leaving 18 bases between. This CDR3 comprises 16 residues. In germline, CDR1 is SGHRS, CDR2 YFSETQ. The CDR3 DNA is TGCGCCAGCAGCTCAATCAGGGGCGCGCGAGACAATGAGCAGTTCTTC. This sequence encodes CASSSIRGARDNEQFF.

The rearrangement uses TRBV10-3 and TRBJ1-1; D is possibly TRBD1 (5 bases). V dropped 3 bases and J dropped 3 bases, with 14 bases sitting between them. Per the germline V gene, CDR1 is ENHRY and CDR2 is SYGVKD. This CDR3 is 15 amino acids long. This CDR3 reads CAISEVWDGHTEAFF. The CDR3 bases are TGTGCCATCAGTGAAGTTTGGGACGGTCACACTGAAGCTTTCTTT.

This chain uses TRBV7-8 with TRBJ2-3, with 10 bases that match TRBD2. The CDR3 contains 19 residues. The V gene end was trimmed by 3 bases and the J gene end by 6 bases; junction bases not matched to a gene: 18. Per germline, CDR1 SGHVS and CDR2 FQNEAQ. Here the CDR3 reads CASSFLETTSGDDMDTQYF. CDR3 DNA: TGTGCCAGCAGCTTTTTGGAGACTACTAGCGGGGACGACATGGATACGCAGTATTTT.

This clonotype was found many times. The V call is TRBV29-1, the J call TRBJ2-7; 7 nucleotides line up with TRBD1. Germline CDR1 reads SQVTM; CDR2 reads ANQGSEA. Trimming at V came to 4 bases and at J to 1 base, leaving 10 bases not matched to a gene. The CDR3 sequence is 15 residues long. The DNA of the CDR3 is TGCAGCGTTGGTGCTCCGGGACAGTCGTCCTACGAGCAGTACTTC. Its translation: CSVGAPGQSSYEQYF.

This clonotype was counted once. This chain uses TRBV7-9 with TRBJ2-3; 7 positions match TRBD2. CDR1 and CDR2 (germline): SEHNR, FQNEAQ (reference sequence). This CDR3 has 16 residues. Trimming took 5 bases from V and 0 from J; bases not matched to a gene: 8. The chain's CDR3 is CASSPGEGLSTDTQYF. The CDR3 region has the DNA TGTGCCAGCAGCCCCGGGGAGGGGCTTAGCACAGATACGCAGTATTTT. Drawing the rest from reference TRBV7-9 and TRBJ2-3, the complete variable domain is DTGVSQNPRHKITKRGQNVTFRCDPISEHNRLYWYRQTLGQGPEFLTYFQNEAQLEKSRLLSDRFSAERPKGSFSTLEIQRTEQGDSAMYLCASSPGEGLSTDTQYFGPGTRLTVL.

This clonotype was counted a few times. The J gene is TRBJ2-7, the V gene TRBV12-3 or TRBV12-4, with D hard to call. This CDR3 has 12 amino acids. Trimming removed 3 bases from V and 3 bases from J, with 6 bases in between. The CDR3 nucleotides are TGTGCCAGCAGTTTCGTATTCTACGAGCAGTACTTC. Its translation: CASSFVFYEQYF.

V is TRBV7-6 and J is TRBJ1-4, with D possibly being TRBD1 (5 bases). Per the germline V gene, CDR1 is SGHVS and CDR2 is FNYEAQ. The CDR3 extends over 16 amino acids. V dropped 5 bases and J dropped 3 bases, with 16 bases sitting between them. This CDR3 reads CASSMGVGGSNEKLFF. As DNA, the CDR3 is TGTGCCAGCAGCATGGGGGTGGGAGGATCTAATGAAAAACTGTTTTTT.

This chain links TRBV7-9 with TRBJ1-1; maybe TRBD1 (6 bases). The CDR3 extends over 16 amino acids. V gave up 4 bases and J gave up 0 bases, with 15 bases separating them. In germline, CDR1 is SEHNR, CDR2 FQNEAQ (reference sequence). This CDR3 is CASSSPGRGLNTEAFF. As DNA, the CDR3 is TGTGCCAGCAGCTCGCCTGGCAGGGGTTTGAACACTGAAGCTTTCTTT.

The CDR3 nucleotides are TGTGCCAGCAGCTTAGGTATGGGTTCCGAGCAGTACTTC. This sequence encodes CASSLGMGSEQYF. This chain joins TRBV7-2 and TRBJ2-7; D ambiguous. Per the germline V gene, CDR1 is SGHTA and CDR2 is FQGNSA. V lost 1 base to trimming and J lost 6 bases, with 10 bases between them. CDR3 length: 13 amino acids.

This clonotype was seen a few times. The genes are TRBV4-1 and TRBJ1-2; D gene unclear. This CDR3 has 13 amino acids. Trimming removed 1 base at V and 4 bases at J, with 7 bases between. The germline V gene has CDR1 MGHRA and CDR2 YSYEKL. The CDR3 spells CASSQGTSYGYTF. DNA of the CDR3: TGCGCCAGCAGCCAAGGAACCAGCTATGGCTACACCTTC.

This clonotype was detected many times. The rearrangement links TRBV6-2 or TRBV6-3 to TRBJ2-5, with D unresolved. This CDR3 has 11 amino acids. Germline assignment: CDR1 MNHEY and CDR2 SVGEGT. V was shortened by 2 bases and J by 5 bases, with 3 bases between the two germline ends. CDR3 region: CASSYDETQYF. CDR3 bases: TGTGCCAGCAGTTACGATGAGACCCAGTACTTC.

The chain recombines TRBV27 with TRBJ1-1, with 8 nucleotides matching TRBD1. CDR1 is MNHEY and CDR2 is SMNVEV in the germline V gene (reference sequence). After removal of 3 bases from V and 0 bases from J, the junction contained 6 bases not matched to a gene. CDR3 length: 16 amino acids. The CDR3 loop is CASSFQQGEVNTEAFF. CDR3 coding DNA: TGTGCCAGCAGTTTCCAACAGGGGGAGGTGAACACTGAAGCTTTCTTT.

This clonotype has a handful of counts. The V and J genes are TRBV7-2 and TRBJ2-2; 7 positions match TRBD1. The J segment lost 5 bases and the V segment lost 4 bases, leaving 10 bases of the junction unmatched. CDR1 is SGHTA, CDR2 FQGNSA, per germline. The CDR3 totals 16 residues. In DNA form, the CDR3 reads TGTGCCAGCAGCTCCCCGGGACAGACTACAACCGGGGAGCTGTTTTTT. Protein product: CASSSPGQTTTGELFF.

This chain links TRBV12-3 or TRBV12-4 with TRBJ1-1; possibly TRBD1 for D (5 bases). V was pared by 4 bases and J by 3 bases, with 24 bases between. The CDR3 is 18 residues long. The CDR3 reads CASSSSGVWGREDTEAFF. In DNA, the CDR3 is TGTGCCAGCAGTTCTAGTGGAGTTTGGGGCAGGGAAGACACTGAAGCTTTCTTT.

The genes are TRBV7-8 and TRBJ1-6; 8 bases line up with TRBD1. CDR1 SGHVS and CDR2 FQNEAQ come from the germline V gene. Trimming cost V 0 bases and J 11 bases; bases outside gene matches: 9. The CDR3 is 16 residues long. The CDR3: CASSLAIGTGGTPLHF. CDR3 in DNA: TGTGCCAGCAGCTTAGCGATCGGGACAGGTGGGACACCCCTCCACTTT. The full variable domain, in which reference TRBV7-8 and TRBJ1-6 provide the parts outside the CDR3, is GAGVSQSPRYKVAKRGQDVALRCDPISGHVSLFWYQQALGQGPEFLTYFQNEAQLDKSGLPSDRFFAERPEGSVSTLKIQRTQQEDSAVYLCASSLAIGTGGTPLHFGNGTRLTVT.

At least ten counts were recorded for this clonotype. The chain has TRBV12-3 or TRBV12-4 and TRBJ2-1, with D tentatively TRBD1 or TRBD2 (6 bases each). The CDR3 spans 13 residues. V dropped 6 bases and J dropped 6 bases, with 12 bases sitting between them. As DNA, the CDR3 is TGTGCCAGCAGCCCCGGGGGCCTCAATGAGCAGTTCTTC. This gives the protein CASSPGGLNEQFF.

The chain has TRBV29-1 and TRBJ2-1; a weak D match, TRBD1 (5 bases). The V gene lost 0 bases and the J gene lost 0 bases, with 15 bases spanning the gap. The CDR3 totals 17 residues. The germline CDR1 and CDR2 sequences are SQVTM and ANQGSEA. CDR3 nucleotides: TGCAGCGTTGAAGATCCGAAGGGGTGGAGCTCCTACAATGAGCAGTTCTTC. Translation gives CSVEDPKGWSSYNEQFF.